The source of this T cell receptor (beta chain) is a study of blood T cell repertoires in COVID-19. Study information: Sites in the United States, Italy and Spain provided acute and convalescent COVID-19 samples. T cells, B-cell-depleted T cells, or PBMCs provided the cDNA or gDNA that served as material.

In the authors' workflow: Cell counts per sample came from amplifying reference gene primers. Measured with immunoSEQ multiplex PCR; TCRdb has only the in-frame clones, and not every one. From that table come the V and J calls and clone size; the DNA was used to work out D and trimming. The repertoire consists of tens of thousands of clones, with approximately 82% occurring once and the leading ten covering around 4.9%. Trimming pared 8 bases from V and 8 bases from J, leaving 13 bases between. The CDR3 length is 12 residues. The TCR sequence derives from a human donor in a cohort sampled during active COVID-19. The chain joins TRBV12-3 or TRBV12-4 to TRBJ1-5; the D gene is possibly TRBD1 (5 bases). Sequencing was done on a sample of peripheral blood. CDR3 loop: CASRRGVEPQHF. The DNA of the CDR3 is TGTGCCAGCCGCCGGGGGGTCGAGCCCCAGCATTTT.